The entry that follows covers one T cell receptor beta chain sequence. Antigen unknown. Using immunoSEQ multiplex PCR, the repertoire was profiled, and TCRdb retains in-frame clones only, with some absent. The sample lists some 130,000 clones, about 94% seen once, with more than 0.7% in the top ten. There are 21 residues in the CDR3. Germline V lookup: CDR1 SNHLY, CDR2 FYNNEI. Trimming cost V 2 bases and J 0 bases, with 23 bases left between them. These data come from a study of T cell responses to AZD1222 COVID-19 vaccine. General observations from the study: Seropositive status at baseline applied to only a handful of AZD1222 recipients.

Sequences were derived from peripheral blood, sampled on day 0 of AZD1222 vaccination. The chain uses TRBV2 and TRBJ2-6; the D gene is possibly TRBD1 (5 bases). This TCR was recovered from an adult in good health. The CDR3 coding sequence is TGTGCCAGCAGTGAATCTTTCTCTATCAGGGTCTATAACTCTGGGGCCAACGTCCTGACTTTC. It encodes CASSESFSIRVYNSGANVLTF.